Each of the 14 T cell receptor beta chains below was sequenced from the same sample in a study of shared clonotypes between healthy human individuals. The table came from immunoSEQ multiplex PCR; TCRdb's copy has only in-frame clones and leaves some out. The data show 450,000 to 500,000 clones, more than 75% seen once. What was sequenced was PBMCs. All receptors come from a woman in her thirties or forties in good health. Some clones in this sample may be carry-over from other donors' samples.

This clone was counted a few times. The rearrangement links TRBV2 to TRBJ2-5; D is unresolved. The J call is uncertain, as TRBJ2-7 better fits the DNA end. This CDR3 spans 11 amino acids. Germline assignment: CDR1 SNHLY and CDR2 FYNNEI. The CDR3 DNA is TGTGCCAGCAGCAACTCCTACGAGCAGTACTTC. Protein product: CASSNSYEQYF.

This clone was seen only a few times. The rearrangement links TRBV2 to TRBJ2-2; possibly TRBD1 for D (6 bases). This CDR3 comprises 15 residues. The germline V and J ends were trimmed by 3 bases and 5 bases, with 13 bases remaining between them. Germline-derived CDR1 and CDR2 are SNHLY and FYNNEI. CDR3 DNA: TGTGCCAGCAGTGATAACAGGGCGAGGACCGGGGAGCTGTTTTTT. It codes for CASSDNRARTGELFF. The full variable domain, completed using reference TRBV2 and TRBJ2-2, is EPEVTQTPSHQVTQMGQEVILRCVPISNHLYFYWYRQILGQKVEFLVSFYNNEISEKSEIFDDQFSVERPDGSNFTLKIRSTKLEDSAMYFCASSDNRARTGELFFGEGSRLTVL.

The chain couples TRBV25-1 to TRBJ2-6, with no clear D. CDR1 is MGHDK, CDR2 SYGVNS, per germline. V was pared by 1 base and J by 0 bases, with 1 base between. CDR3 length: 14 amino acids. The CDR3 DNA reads TGTGCCAGCAGTGAATCCTCTGGGGCCAACGTCCTGACTTTC. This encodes CASSESSGANVLTF.

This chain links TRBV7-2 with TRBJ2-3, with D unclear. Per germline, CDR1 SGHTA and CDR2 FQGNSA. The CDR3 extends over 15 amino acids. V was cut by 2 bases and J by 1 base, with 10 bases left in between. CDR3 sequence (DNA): TGTGCCAGCAGCTTATACGGTGGAGGCACAGATACGCAGTATTTT. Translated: CASSLYGGGTDTQYF.

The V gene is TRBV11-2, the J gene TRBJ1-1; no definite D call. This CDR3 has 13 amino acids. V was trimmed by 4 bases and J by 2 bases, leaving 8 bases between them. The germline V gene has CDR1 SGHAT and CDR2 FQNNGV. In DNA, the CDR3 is TGTGCCAGCAGCTACGGGATTAACACTGAAGCTTTCTTT. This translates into CASSYGINTEAFF.

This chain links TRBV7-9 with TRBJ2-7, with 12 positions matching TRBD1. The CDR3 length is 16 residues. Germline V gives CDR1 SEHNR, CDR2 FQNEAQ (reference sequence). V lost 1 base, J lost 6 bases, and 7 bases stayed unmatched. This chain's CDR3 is CASSLEPGQGAGEQYF. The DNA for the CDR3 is TGTGCCAGCAGCTTAGAACCGGGACAGGGGGCTGGCGAGCAGTACTTC.

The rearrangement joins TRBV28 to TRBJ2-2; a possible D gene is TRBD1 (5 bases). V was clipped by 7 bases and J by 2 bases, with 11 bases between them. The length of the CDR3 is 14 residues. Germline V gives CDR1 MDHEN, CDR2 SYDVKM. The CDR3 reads CASIGAPNTGELFF. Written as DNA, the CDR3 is TGTGCCAGCATTGGGGCACCAAACACCGGGGAGCTGTTTTTT.

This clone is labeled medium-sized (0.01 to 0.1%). CDR3 sequence: CASSEGRGSQPTEAFF. The CDR3 DNA reads TGTGCCAGCAGCGAGGGGCGGGGCAGCCAACCCACTGAAGCTTTCTTT. The J gene is TRBJ1-1, the V gene TRBV2; possibly TRBD1 for D (5 bases). Between the trimmed V and J ends, which lost 6 bases and 4 bases, there was a span of 21 bases. The CDR3 sequence is 16 residues long. Germline CDR1 SNHLY, CDR2 FYNNEI.

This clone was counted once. The CDR3 is CASSPTGMNEQFF. In nucleotides, the CDR3 is TGTGCCAGCAGCCCGACAGGGATGAATGAGCAGTTCTTC. The chain couples TRBV7-3 to TRBJ2-1, with 7 bases aligning to TRBD1. Germline CDR1 SGHTA, CDR2 FQGTGA. The CDR3 has 13 residues. The V and J ends lost 5 bases and 7 bases, in that order; junction bases with no gene match: 5.

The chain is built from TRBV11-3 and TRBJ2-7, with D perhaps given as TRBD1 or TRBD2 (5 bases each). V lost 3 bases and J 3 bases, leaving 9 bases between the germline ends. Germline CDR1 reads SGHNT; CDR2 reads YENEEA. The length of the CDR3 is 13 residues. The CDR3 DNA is TGTGCCAGCAGCTTGGAGGACAACTACGAGCAGTACTTC. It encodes CASSLEDNYEQYF.

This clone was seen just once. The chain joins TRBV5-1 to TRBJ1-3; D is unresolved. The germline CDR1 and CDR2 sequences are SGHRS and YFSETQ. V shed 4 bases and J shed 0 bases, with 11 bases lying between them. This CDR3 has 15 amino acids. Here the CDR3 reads CASSPTDFSGNTIYF. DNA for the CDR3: TGCGCCAGCAGCCCCACAGATTTCTCTGGAAACACCATATATTTT.

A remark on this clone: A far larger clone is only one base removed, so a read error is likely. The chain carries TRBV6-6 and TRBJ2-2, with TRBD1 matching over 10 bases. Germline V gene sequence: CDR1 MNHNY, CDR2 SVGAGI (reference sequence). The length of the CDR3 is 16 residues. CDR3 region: CASSGTGVGLTGELLF. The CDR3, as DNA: TGTGCCAGCTCCGGGACAGGGGTCGGTCTCACCGGGGAGCTGCTTTTT.

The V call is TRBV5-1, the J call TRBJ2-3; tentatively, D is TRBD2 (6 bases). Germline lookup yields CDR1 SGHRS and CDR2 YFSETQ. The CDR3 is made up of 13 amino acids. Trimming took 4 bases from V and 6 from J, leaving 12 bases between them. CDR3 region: CASSQEGFDTQYF. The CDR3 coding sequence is TGCGCCAGCAGCCAGGAGGGGTTCGATACGCAGTATTTT.

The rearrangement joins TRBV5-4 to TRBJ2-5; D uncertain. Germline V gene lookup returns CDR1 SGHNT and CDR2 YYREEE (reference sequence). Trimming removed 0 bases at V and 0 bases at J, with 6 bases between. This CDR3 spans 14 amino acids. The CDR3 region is CASSLEPNQETQYF. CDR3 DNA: TGTGCCAGCAGCTTGGAGCCCAACCAAGAGACCCAGTACTTC.